These 21 T cell receptor beta chains were all obtained from the same sample, sequenced in a study of cytomegalovirus exposure and HLA in healthy donors. A multiplex PCR was run with 60 Vbeta primers and 13 Jbeta primers. TCRdb's copy holds only in-frame clones and misses some; the assay was immunoSEQ multiplex PCR. This repertoire shows about 98,000 clones, 63% found once; its top ten account for around 5%. Sequencing was performed on PBMCs. These receptor sequences come from a human donor in good health.

This chain uses TRBV30 with TRBJ2-7; tentatively, D is TRBD1 (5 bases). Germline V CDR1 and CDR2: GTSNPN, SVGIG (reference sequence). Trimming took off 2 bases at V and 4 bases at J, with 15 bases between the two ends. The CDR3 loop spans 14 amino acids. CDR3 amino acids: CAWSLPGLDYEQYF. The CDR3 nucleotides are TGTGCCTGGAGTCTGCCAGGGTTGGATTACGAGCAGTACTTC. Combining the CDR3 with reference TRBV30 and TRBJ2-7 gives the whole variable domain SQTIHQWPATLVQPVGSPLSLECTVEGTSNPNLYWYRQAAGRGLQLLFYSVGIGQISSEVPQNLSASRPQDRQFILSSKKLLLSDSGFYLCAWSLPGLDYEQYFGPGTRLTVT.

The chain links TRBV4-1 to TRBJ2-2, with 8 bases fitting TRBD1. V gave up 6 bases and J gave up 7 bases; unmatched junction bases: 10. CDR1 and CDR2 from the germline V gene are MGHRA and YSYEKL. The CDR3 has 15 amino acids. CDR3 sequence (DNA): TGCGCCAGCAGTACGGGACAGGCTCGGGGCGGGGAGCTGTTTTTT. Protein sequence: CASSTGQARGGELFF.

This chain joins TRBV4-2 and TRBJ2-3; a weak D match, TRBD2 (6 bases). The CDR3 runs to 15 residues. CDR1 and CDR2 (germline): LGHNA, YNFKEQ. The V end was cut by 1 base, the J end by 1 base, with 9 bases between. CDR3 sequence reads: CASSQVLAGTDTQYF. The CDR3 DNA follows: TGTGCCAGCAGCCAAGTTTTAGCGGGCACAGATACGCAGTATTTT.

The genes are TRBV9 and TRBJ1-5; possibly TRBD1 for D (5 bases). The CDR3 has 15 amino acids. Per germline, CDR1 SGDLS and CDR2 YYNGEE. V lost 4 bases and J 3 bases, leaving 14 bases between the germline ends. The chain's CDR3 is CASSPAGLLNQPQHF. The DNA for the CDR3 is TGTGCCAGCAGCCCTGCGGGGCTCCTCAATCAGCCCCAGCATTTT.

This clone was observed a few times. The rearrangement joins TRBV2 to TRBJ1-5; D unclear. Germline loops: CDR1 SNHLY, CDR2 FYNNEI. This CDR3 has 15 residues. Between the trimmed V and J ends, which lost 4 bases and 2 bases, there was a span of 12 bases. The chain's CDR3 is CASSGMREGNQPQHF. CDR3 bases: TGTGCCAGCAGTGGTATGAGGGAAGGCAATCAGCCCCAGCATTTT.

There are a few counts of this clone. The V gene is TRBV11-2, the J gene TRBJ2-7, with a tentative D call TRBD2 (6 bases). This CDR3 is built from 16 residues. V lost 3 bases, J lost 7 bases, and 22 bases lay in between. Germline V lookup: CDR1 SGHAT, CDR2 FQNNGV. For the CDR3, the DNA is TGTGCCAGCAGCTTTATTCCCCCACTAAGCGGAGGGGAGCAGTACTTC. Encoded protein: CASSFIPPLSGGEQYF. Filled out from reference TRBV11-2 and TRBJ2-7, the complete variable domain reads EAGVAQSPRYKIIEKRQSVAFWCNPISGHATLYWYQQILGQGPKLLIQFQNNGVVDDSQLPKDRFSAERLKGVDSTLKIQPAKLEDSAVYLCASSFIPPLSGGEQYFGPGTRLTVT.

This clone showed up just a few times. V usage is TRBV18 and J usage is TRBJ2-5; D unresolved. The CDR3 has 13 amino acids. With 0 bases removed from V and 4 bases from J, the gap between germline ends came to 6 bases. Germline CDR1 and CDR2: KGHSH and LQKENI. The CDR3: CASSPPLAETQYF. The CDR3 nucleotides read TGTGCCAGCTCACCACCGTTAGCAGAGACCCAGTACTTC.

The V and J genes are TRBV5-1 and TRBJ1-4; a weak D match, TRBD1 (6 bases). V was cut by 3 bases and J by 12 bases, with 15 bases left in between. The CDR3 extends over 13 amino acids. Germline V gene lookup returns CDR1 SGHRS and CDR2 YFSETQ. The CDR3 nucleotides are TGCGCCAGCAGCTCCGGAACAGGGAATCAACTGTTTTTT. It specifies CASSSGTGNQLFF.

In DNA form, the CDR3 reads TGTGCCAGCGCCCGGGGATCTAGCGGCCCAACGCACGAGCAGTACTTC. Translated: CASARGSSGPTHEQYF. The chain links TRBV2 to TRBJ2-7; 7 bases are shared with TRBD2. There are 16 residues in the CDR3. CDR1 is SNHLY and CDR2 is FYNNEI in the germline V gene. The trim removed 8 bases at V and 5 bases at J, leaving 18 bases unmatched.

The chain carries TRBV6-4 and TRBJ2-3, with D perhaps TRBD1 (6 bases). V shed 6 bases and J shed 2 bases, with 12 bases lying between them. The length of the CDR3 is 14 residues. Germline V gene data show CDR1 as MRHNA and CDR2 as SNTAGT. The CDR3 DNA sequence: TGTGCCAGCAGCCCGACAGGAGACACAGATACGCAGTATTTT. Protein product: CASSPTGDTDTQYF.

The chain employs TRBV6-5 and TRBJ2-1, with TRBD2 matching over 13 bases. Trimming removed 4 bases from V and 8 bases from J; junction bases left unmatched: 8. The CDR3 consists of 16 residues. Germline loops: CDR1 MNHEY, CDR2 SVGAGI. The CDR3 spells CASSSRTSGSLDEQFF. The CDR3 nucleotides are TGTGCCAGCAGTTCCCGGACTAGCGGGAGTCTAGATGAGCAGTTCTTC.

The V gene is TRBV2, the J gene TRBJ2-1, with D unclear. V lost 6 bases to trimming and J lost 2 bases, with 8 bases between them. Germline loops: CDR1 SNHLY, CDR2 FYNNEI. The CDR3 contains 13 residues. The CDR3 DNA is TGTGCCAGCAGGTTACTGGCCTACAATGAGCAGTTCTTC. This gives the protein CASRLLAYNEQFF. Using reference TRBV2 and TRBJ2-1 for the parts outside the CDR3, the full variable domain is EPEVTQTPSHQVTQMGQEVILRCVPISNHLYFYWYRQILGQKVEFLVSFYNNEISEKSEIFDDQFSVERPDGSNFTLKIRSTKLEDSAMYFCASRLLAYNEQFFGPGTRLTVL.

V usage is TRBV4-1 and J usage is TRBJ2-7, with D possibly being TRBD2 (5 bases). The length of the CDR3 is 13 residues. V lost 1 base to trimming and J lost 2 bases, with 6 bases between them. The germline V gene has CDR1 MGHRA and CDR2 YSYEKL. DNA of the CDR3: TGCGCCAGCAGCCAAGGGACTCCCTACGAGCAGTACTTC. Encoded protein: CASSQGTPYEQYF.

This chain joins TRBV5-8 and TRBJ2-3; TRBD1 might be the D (6 bases). The CDR3 extends over 16 amino acids. Trimming pared 2 bases from V and 3 bases from J, leaving 16 bases between. Germline loops: CDR1 SGHTS, CDR2 YDEGEE. CDR3 nucleotides: TGTGCCAGCAGCTTTACAGGGAGTGGACTTACAGATACGCAGTATTTT. Translating it yields CASSFTGSGLTDTQYF.

This clone was seen a single time. This chain uses TRBV7-2 with TRBJ2-1, with 11 bases aligning to TRBD2. V shed 4 bases, J shed 6 bases, and the junction held 5 bases outside the gene matches. The CDR3 sequence is 15 residues long. Germline V gives CDR1 SGHTA, CDR2 FQGNSA. The CDR3 sequence is CASSSTSGTSNEQFF. The CDR3 DNA is TGTGCCAGCAGCTCGACTAGCGGGACCTCCAATGAGCAGTTCTTC.

There are a few counts of this clone. V usage is TRBV5-6 and J usage is TRBJ1-1; D gene unclear. The CDR3 has 14 residues. V was pared by 5 bases and J by 4 bases, with 15 bases between. Germline V lookup: CDR1 SGHDT, CDR2 YYEEEE. DNA of the CDR3: TGTGCCAGCAGAAGAAGGCGGGTCGGCACTGAAGCTTTCTTT. Translated, it gives CASRRRRVGTEAFF.

The chain joins TRBV30 to TRBJ2-1; 8 bases are shared with TRBD1. Trimming cost V 2 bases and J 3 bases; bases outside gene matches: 9. The CDR3 length is 16 residues. Germline-derived CDR1 and CDR2 are GTSNPN and SVGIG (reference sequence). The DNA for the CDR3 is TGTGCCTGGAGTAAGCGGACCGGGACAGGCTACAATGAGCAGTTCTTC. This codes for CAWSKRTGTGYNEQFF.

The DNA of the CDR3 is TGTGCCAGCAGCGGTTCGAGGAGGACCTTTAACTATGGCTACACCTTC. Protein: CASSGSRRTFNYGYTF. The chain uses TRBV25-1 and TRBJ1-2; D gene uncertain. Germline V gives CDR1 MGHDK, CDR2 SYGVNS. CDR3 size: 16 residues. The V end lost 6 bases, the J end lost 1 base, and 18 bases lay between the germline ends.

The genes are TRBV27 and TRBJ2-1; no clear D gene. This CDR3 is built from 13 residues. CDR1 is MNHEY, CDR2 SMNVEV, per germline (reference sequence). Trimming pared 6 bases from V and 0 bases from J, leaving 6 bases between. The CDR3 region is CASRADSYNEQFF. The CDR3 nucleotides are TGTGCCAGCAGGGCGGACTCCTACAATGAGCAGTTCTTC.

This clone has just one count. The DNA of the CDR3 is TGTGCCAGCAGCTCGGGACTAGCGGGAGGGCCCGGTGGAGAGACCCAGTACTTC. Encoded protein: CASSSGLAGGPGGETQYF. This chain links TRBV7-9 with TRBJ2-5, with 16 positions matching TRBD2. The CDR3 covers 18 residues. V lost 4 bases to trimming and J lost 4 bases; unmatched junction nucleotides: 9. The germline V gene encodes CDR1 SEHNR and CDR2 FQNEAQ (reference sequence). The full variable domain, completed using reference TRBV7-9 and TRBJ2-5, is DTGVSQNPRHKITKRGQNVTFRCDPISEHNRLYWYRQTLGQGPEFLTYFQNEAQLEKSRLLSDRFSAERPKGSFSTLEIQRTEQGDSAMYLCASSSGLAGGPGGETQYFGPGTRLLVL.

The chain carries TRBV6-6 and TRBJ1-2; D is perhaps TRBD1 (6 bases). Between the trimmed V and J ends, which lost 5 bases and 2 bases, there was a span of 9 bases. This CDR3 has 13 amino acids. Germline lookup yields CDR1 MNHNY and CDR2 SVGAGI (reference sequence). The CDR3 loop reads CASSKTGNYGYTF. DNA for the CDR3: TGTGCCAGCAGTAAGACAGGAAACTATGGCTACACCTTC.